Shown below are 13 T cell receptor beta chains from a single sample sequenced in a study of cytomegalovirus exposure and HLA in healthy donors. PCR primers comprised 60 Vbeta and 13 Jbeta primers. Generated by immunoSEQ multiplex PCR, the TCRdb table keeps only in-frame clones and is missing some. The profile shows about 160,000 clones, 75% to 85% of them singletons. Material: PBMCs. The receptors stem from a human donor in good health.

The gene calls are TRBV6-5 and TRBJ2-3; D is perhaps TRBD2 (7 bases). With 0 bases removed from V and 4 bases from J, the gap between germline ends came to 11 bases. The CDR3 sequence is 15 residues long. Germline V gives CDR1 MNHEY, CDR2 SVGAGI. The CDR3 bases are TGTGCCAGCAGTTACTCGGTGGGGGGGCCAGATACGCAGTATTTT. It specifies CASSYSVGGPDTQYF.

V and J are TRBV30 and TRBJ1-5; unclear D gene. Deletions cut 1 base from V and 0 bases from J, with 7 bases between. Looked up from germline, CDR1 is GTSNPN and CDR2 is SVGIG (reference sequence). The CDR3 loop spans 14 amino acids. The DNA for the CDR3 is TGTGCCTGGAGTGCCCCTCTTAGCAATCAGCCCCAGCATTTT. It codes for CAWSAPLSNQPQHF. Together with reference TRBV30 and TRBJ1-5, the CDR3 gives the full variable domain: SQTIHQWPATLVQPVGSPLSLECTVEGTSNPNLYWYRQAAGRGLQLLFYSVGIGQISSEVPQNLSASRPQDRQFILSSKKLLLSDSGFYLCAWSAPLSNQPQHFGDGTRLSIL.

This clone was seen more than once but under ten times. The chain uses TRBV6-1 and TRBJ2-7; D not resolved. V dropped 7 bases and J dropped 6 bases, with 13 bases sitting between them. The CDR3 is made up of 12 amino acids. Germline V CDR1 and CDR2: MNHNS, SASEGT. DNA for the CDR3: TGTGCCAGCAATCTTCTATTCGGCGAGCAGTACTTC. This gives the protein CASNLLFGEQYF.

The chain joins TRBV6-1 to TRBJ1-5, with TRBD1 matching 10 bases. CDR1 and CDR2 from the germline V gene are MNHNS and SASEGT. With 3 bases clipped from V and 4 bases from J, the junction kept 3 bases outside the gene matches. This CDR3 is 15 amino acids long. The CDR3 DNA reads TGTGCCAGCAGTGACGGACAGGGGGGGAATCAGCCCCAGCATTTT. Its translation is CASSDGQGGNQPQHF.

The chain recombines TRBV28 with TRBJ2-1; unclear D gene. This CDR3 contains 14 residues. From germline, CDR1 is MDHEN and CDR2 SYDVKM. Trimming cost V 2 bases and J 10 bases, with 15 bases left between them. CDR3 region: CASSLVHTVGEQFF. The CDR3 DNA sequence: TGTGCCAGCAGTTTAGTTCATACAGTAGGCGAGCAGTTCTTC.

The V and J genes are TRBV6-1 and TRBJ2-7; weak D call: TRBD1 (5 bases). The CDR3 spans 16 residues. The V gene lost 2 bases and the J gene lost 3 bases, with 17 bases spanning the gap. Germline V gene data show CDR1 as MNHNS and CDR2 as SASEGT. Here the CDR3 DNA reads TGTGCCAGCAGTGAACAAGAAGCAGGGTATTTCTACGAGCAGTACTTC. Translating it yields CASSEQEAGYFYEQYF.

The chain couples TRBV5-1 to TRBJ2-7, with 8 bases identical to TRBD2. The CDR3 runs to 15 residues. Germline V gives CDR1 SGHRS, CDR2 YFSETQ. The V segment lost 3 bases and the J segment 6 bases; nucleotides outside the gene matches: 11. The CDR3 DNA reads TGCGCCAGCAGCTCCCAGGGCGGGAGGACCGCCGAGCAGTACTTC. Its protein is CASSSQGGRTAEQYF.

The CDR3 here is CASTPGWEEWHTIYF. CDR3 nucleotide sequence: TGTGCCAGCACTCCCGGTTGGGAGGAGTGGCACACCATATATTTT. The chain joins TRBV28 to TRBJ1-3; no reliable D call. Germline V lookup: CDR1 MDHEN, CDR2 SYDVKM. The CDR3 has 15 residues. Trimming took 7 bases from V and 8 from J, leaving 21 bases between them.

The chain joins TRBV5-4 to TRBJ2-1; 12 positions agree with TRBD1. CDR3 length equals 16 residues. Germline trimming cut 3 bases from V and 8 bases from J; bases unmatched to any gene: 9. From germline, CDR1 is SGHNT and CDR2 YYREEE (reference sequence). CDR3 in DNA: TGTGCCAGCAGCTACTTACCGGGACAGGGGGCCCATGAGCAGTTCTTC. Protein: CASSYLPGQGAHEQFF.

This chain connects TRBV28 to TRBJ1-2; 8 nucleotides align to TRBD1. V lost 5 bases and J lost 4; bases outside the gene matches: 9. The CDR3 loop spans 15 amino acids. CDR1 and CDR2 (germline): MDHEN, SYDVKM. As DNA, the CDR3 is TGTGCCAGCAGTCCCCACAGGGGGACGGGCTATGGCTACACCTTC. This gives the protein CASSPHRGTGYGYTF.

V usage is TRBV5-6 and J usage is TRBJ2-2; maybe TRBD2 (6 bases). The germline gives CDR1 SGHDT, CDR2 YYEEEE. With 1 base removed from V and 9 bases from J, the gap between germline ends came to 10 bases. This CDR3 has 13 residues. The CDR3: CASSLRGDWELFF. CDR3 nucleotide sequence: TGTGCCAGCAGCTTGAGAGGGGACTGGGAGCTGTTTTTT.

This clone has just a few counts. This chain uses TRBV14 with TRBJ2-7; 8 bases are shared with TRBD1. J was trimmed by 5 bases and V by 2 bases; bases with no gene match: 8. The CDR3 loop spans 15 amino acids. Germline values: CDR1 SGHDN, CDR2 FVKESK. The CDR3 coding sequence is TGTGCCAGCAGCCAACCGGACAGGGTGCTCAACGAGCAGTACTTC. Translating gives CASSQPDRVLNEQYF.

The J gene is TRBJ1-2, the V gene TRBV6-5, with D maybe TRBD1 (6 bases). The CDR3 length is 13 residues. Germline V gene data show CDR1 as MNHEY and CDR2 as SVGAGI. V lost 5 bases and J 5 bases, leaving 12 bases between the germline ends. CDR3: CASSRDNFYGYTF. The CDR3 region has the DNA TGTGCCAGCAGTAGGGACAATTTTTATGGCTACACCTTC.